One sample yielded the 32 T cell receptor beta chains listed below, sequenced in a study of blood T cell repertoires in COVID-19. TCRdb's copy holds only in-frame clones and misses some; the assay was immunoSEQ multiplex PCR. The table lists fewer than 30,000 clones, more than 90% of them singletons. The sample taken for sequencing was peripheral blood. The receptors were sampled from a human donor in a cohort sampled during active COVID-19.

The chain is built from TRBV18 and TRBJ1-4; 10 bases are a match to TRBD1. The CDR3 is made up of 15 amino acids. Germline V gene lookup returns CDR1 KGHSH and CDR2 LQKENI. With 5 bases clipped from V and 7 bases from J, the junction kept 7 bases outside the gene matches. For the CDR3, the DNA is TGTGCCAGCTCAGAAGGACAGGGGGGAAGTGAAAAACTGTTTTTT. Protein sequence: CASSEGQGGSEKLFF.

This chain links TRBV28 with TRBJ1-3; D unresolved. CDR1 is MDHEN and CDR2 is SYDVKM in the germline V gene. Trimming shortened V by 2 bases and J by 1 base, and 6 bases separated the two germline ends. The CDR3 spans 14 residues. The CDR3 coding sequence is TGTGCCAGCAGTTTAGTGAGGTCTGGAAACACCATATATTTT. It yields the protein CASSLVRSGNTIYF.

The CDR3 nucleotides read TGTGCCAGTAGAACCCAGGGTACTGAAAAACTGTTTTTT. Translating gives CASRTQGTEKLFF. The chain is built from TRBV19 and TRBJ1-4; D is perhaps TRBD1 (5 bases). Trimming stripped 6 bases from V and 7 bases from J, with 12 bases between. The CDR3 has 13 residues. Per the germline V gene, CDR1 is LNHDA and CDR2 is SQIVND (reference sequence).

This chain links TRBV18 with TRBJ1-1; D is unclear. Trimming stripped 2 bases from V and 5 bases from J, with 15 bases between. Germline V gene lookup returns CDR1 KGHSH and CDR2 LQKENI. The CDR3 sequence is 15 residues long. As DNA, the CDR3 is TGTGCCAGCTCACCAAATTCCCTCTCCGGGACTGAAGCTTTCTTT. This codes for CASSPNSLSGTEAFF.

The chain carries TRBV4-1 and TRBJ2-4, with TRBD2 identical over 14 bases. The CDR3 spans 21 residues. The germline gives CDR1 MGHRA, CDR2 YSYEKL. V was clipped by 2 bases and J by 0 bases; unmatched bases: 12. CDR3: CASSQPRTTSGGGIAKNIQYF. CDR3 nucleotides: TGCGCCAGCAGCCAACCAAGGACGACTAGCGGGGGGGGTATAGCCAAAAACATTCAGTACTTC.

The chain joins TRBV6-5 to TRBJ1-1; D unresolved. V was cut by 4 bases and J by 1 base, with 10 bases left in between. The CDR3 runs 14 residues. The V gene's germline CDR1 is MNHEY and CDR2 SVGAGI. Here the CDR3 reads CASSSRPGNTEAFF. Here the CDR3 DNA reads TGTGCCAGCAGTTCCCGACCAGGGAACACTGAAGCTTTCTTT.

The chain is built from TRBV7-2 and TRBJ2-4, with 7 bases fitting TRBD1. This CDR3 contains 15 residues. The V segment lost 6 bases and the J segment 8 bases; nucleotides outside the gene matches: 13. Germline V gene data show CDR1 as SGHTA and CDR2 as FQGNSA. The CDR3, as DNA: TGTGCCAGCAGAGAGCCCAGGGGGTACACGGACATTCAGTACTTC. Amino acids: CASREPRGYTDIQYF.

This clone showed up just a few times. The genes are TRBV5-1 and TRBJ2-7; D is uncertain. The V gene's germline CDR1 is SGHRS and CDR2 YFSETQ. This CDR3 spans 15 amino acids. The V gene lost 2 bases and the J gene lost 2 bases, with 14 bases spanning the gap. CDR3 in DNA: TGCGCCAGCAGCTTCTTTCCCGGCGGTGCCTACGAGCAGTACTTC. This gives the protein CASSFFPGGAYEQYF.

The chain has TRBV9 and TRBJ1-2, with 9 bases matching TRBD1. Germline values: CDR1 SGDLS, CDR2 YYNGEE. The CDR3 has 15 residues. Germline trimming cut 3 bases from V and 8 bases from J; bases unmatched to any gene: 11. This CDR3 is CASSGAPGQGHGYTF. The CDR3 region has the DNA TGTGCCAGCAGCGGGGCCCCGGGACAGGGCCACGGCTACACCTTC.

This clone was seen a single time. The chain couples TRBV10-3 to TRBJ2-2, with D unresolved. Germline V gene sequence: CDR1 ENHRY, CDR2 SYGVKD. There are 14 residues in the CDR3. The V and J ends lost 0 bases and 6 bases respectively, with 8 bases between them. CDR3 in amino acids: CAISESMSPGELFF. The CDR3 nucleotides read TGTGCCATCAGTGAGTCGATGAGCCCCGGGGAGCTGTTTTTT.

This chain connects TRBV6-5 to TRBJ1-1; no reliable D call. V lost 0 bases and J lost 5, with 7 bases in between. The germline V gene has CDR1 MNHEY and CDR2 SVGAGI. This CDR3 is 13 amino acids long. The CDR3 sequence is CASSYSGRTEAFF. DNA for the CDR3: TGTGCCAGCAGTTACTCAGGGAGAACTGAAGCTTTCTTT.

The chain combines TRBV7-2 with TRBJ2-2; D uncertain. Germline V gene lookup returns CDR1 SGHTA and CDR2 FQGNSA. The CDR3 totals 13 residues. Between the trimmed V and J ends, which lost 2 bases and 3 bases, there was a span of 4 bases. The CDR3 coding sequence is TGTGCCAGCAGCTTACAGGACACCGGGGAGCTGTTTTTT. Translation: CASSLQDTGELFF.

This chain joins TRBV4-1 and TRBJ2-2, with D possibly matching TRBD2 (6 bases). The CDR3 contains 16 residues. The germline CDR1 and CDR2 sequences are MGHRA and YSYEKL. V was clipped by 8 bases and J by 1 base, with 17 bases between them. CDR3 DNA: TGCGCCAGCGGCCTTTCCGGGACTGTGAACACCGGGGAGCTGTTTTTT. Translating gives CASGLSGTVNTGELFF.

The chain is built from TRBV27 and TRBJ2-7; 7 bases agree with TRBD1. From germline, CDR1 is MNHEY and CDR2 SMNVEV (reference sequence). The CDR3 is 14 residues long. V lost 6 bases and J lost 2; bases outside the gene matches: 7. The CDR3 protein is CASRADRRPYEQYF. CDR3 DNA sequence: TGTGCCAGCAGAGCGGACAGGCGTCCCTACGAGCAGTACTTC.

By share, this clone counts as large. The chain links TRBV29-1 to TRBJ1-5; 12 bases map to TRBD1. CDR1 is SQVTM and CDR2 is ANQGSEA in the germline V gene. V dropped 6 bases and J dropped 7; count of bases not matched to a gene: 7. The CDR3 is 14 amino acids. The CDR3 loop is CSVTKGTGGQPQHF. The CDR3 DNA is TGCAGCGTAACGAAGGGGACAGGGGGCCAGCCCCAGCATTTT.

The CDR3 nucleotides read TGTGCCAGCAGCGTATCGGCAGGACTAGCCAAAAACATTCAGTACTTC. This codes for CASSVSAGLAKNIQYF. This chain joins TRBV9 and TRBJ2-4, with D perhaps TRBD2 (5 bases). V gave up 1 base and J gave up 0 bases, with 11 bases separating them. The CDR3 is made up of 16 amino acids. Per the germline V gene, CDR1 is SGDLS and CDR2 is YYNGEE.

The rearrangement links TRBV19 to TRBJ1-2; 7 nucleotides match TRBD1. CDR3 length equals 15 residues. The V gene end was trimmed by 2 bases and the J gene end by 0 bases; junction bases not matched to a gene: 3. From germline, CDR1 is LNHDA and CDR2 SQIVND (reference sequence). CDR3 protein: CASSITGQTNYGYTF. For the CDR3, the DNA is TGTGCCAGTAGTATAACGGGACAGACTAACTATGGCTACACCTTC.

J is TRBJ2-1 and V is TRBV28; D possibly corresponds to TRBD2 (5 bases). CDR3 length equals 15 residues. Germline V lookup: CDR1 MDHEN, CDR2 SYDVKM. V was clipped by 3 bases and J by 4 bases, with 13 bases between them. In nucleotides, the CDR3 is TGTGCCAGCAGTTTTGAGACTACCTCTTACAATGAGCAGTTCTTC. It specifies CASSFETTSYNEQFF.

The chain combines TRBV3-1 (or the pseudogene TRBV3-2) with TRBJ2-7; D is unclear. From germline, CDR1 is LGHDT and CDR2 YNNKEL (reference sequence). Between the trimmed V and J ends, which lost 3 bases and 0 bases, there was a span of 15 bases. CDR3 length: 16 residues. In DNA, the CDR3 is TGTGCCAGCAGCCAGGATTTGGGCAGTAGCTCCTACGAGCAGTACTTC. Protein sequence: CASSQDLGSSSYEQYF.

This chain links TRBV7-9 with TRBJ2-7; D may be TRBD2 (7 bases). V gave up 4 bases and J gave up 0 bases, with 13 bases separating them. Germline CDR1 reads SEHNR; CDR2 reads FQNEAQ (reference sequence). The CDR3 is 15 residues long. The CDR3 sequence is CASSSPGGPSYEQYF. CDR3 in DNA: TGTGCCAGCAGCTCCCCGGGGGGCCCCTCCTACGAGCAGTACTTC.

This clone turned up a few times. The chain is built from TRBV5-1 and TRBJ2-1; 10 nucleotides match TRBD2. V gave up 1 base and J gave up 6 bases; unmatched junction bases: 4. CDR3 length: 15 amino acids. Germline V lookup: CDR1 SGHRS, CDR2 YFSETQ. For the CDR3, the DNA is TGCGCCAGCAGCTTGAGCCTAGCGGGAGTCAATGAGCAGTTCTTC. This gives the protein CASSLSLAGVNEQFF.

This sequence joins TRBV9 and TRBJ2-3; D unclear. Looked up from germline, CDR1 is SGDLS and CDR2 is YYNGEE. The ends were cut back, 3 bases at V and 2 bases at J, with 13 bases in the middle. The CDR3 length is 15 residues. Written as DNA, the CDR3 is TGTGCCAGCAGCGGAAGTGAAGCCCACACAGATACGCAGTATTTT. Its translation is CASSGSEAHTDTQYF. Supplemented by reference TRBV9 and TRBJ2-3, the full variable domain reads DSGVTQTPKHLITATGQRVTLRCSPRSGDLSVYWYQQSLDQGLQFLIQYYNGEERAKGNILERFSAQQFPDLHSELNLSSLELGDSALYFCASSGSEAHTDTQYFGPGTRLTVL.

V is TRBV9 and J is TRBJ1-1; the D gene is possibly TRBD1 (5 bases). Germline V lookup: CDR1 SGDLS, CDR2 YYNGEE. Trimming removed 0 bases at V and 7 bases at J, with 16 bases between. CDR3 length: 15 residues. CDR3 residues: CASSVAGIGGGEAFF. The CDR3 DNA follows: TGTGCCAGCAGCGTAGCTGGTATCGGGGGAGGTGAAGCTTTCTTT.

The chain combines TRBV29-1 with TRBJ1-2, with a possible D match to TRBD1 (6 bases). Per the germline V gene, CDR1 is SQVTM and CDR2 is ANQGSEA. The CDR3 consists of 12 residues. Trimming pared 7 bases from V and 4 bases from J, leaving 13 bases between. CDR3 sequence reads: CSAGTGSYGYTF. In nucleotides, the CDR3 is TGCAGCGCGGGAACAGGGTCCTATGGCTACACCTTC. The whole variable domain, filled in from reference TRBV29-1 and TRBJ1-2, reads SAVISQKPSRDICQRGTSLTIQCQVDSQVTMMFWYRQQPGQSLTLIATANQGSEATYESGFVIDKFPISRPNLTFSTLTVSNMSPEDSSIYLCSAGTGSYGYTFGSGTRLTVV.

The chain joins TRBV29-1 to TRBJ2-7; perhaps TRBD2 as D (6 bases). Trimming stripped 7 bases from V and 7 bases from J, with 20 bases between. Germline assignment: CDR1 SQVTM and CDR2 ANQGSEA. The CDR3 extends over 13 amino acids. CDR3: CSATSPQVGEQYF. In DNA form, the CDR3 reads TGCAGCGCAACTAGCCCCCAGGTAGGGGAGCAGTACTTC.

This clone was found once. J is TRBJ2-7 and V is TRBV5-6; TRBD2 is a possible D gene (5 bases). The CDR3 runs to 15 residues. Germline assignment: CDR1 SGHDT and CDR2 YYEEEE. V was cut by 5 bases and J by 6 bases, with 21 bases left in between. CDR3 residues: CASSSMSRDWGEQYF. The CDR3 nucleotides read TGTGCCAGCAGTTCCATGTCGAGGGATTGGGGCGAGCAGTACTTC.

The rearrangement links TRBV6-1 to TRBJ2-1; TRBD2 matches at 7 bases. CDR1 and CDR2 from the germline V gene are MNHNS and SASEGT. This CDR3 contains 15 residues. The trim removed 2 bases at V and 8 bases at J, leaving 9 bases unmatched. DNA of the CDR3: TGTGCCAGCAGTGAAAGGACGGGAGGTAGAGATGAGCAGTTCTTC. Its protein product is CASSERTGGRDEQFF.

This clone was counted a few times. The chain is built from TRBV10-1 and TRBJ1-4, with D possibly TRBD1 on 5 matching bases. The CDR3 covers 14 residues. The V end lost 0 bases, the J end lost 10 bases, and 12 bases lay between the germline ends. The V gene's germline CDR1 is WNHNN and CDR2 SYGVQD (reference sequence). The CDR3 loop reads CASSESNGRGKLFF. The DNA for the CDR3 is TGCGCCAGCAGTGAGTCGAACGGAAGGGGAAAACTGTTTTTT.

This rearrangement joins TRBV6-6 to TRBJ1-5; the match to TRBD1 covers 7 bases. After removal of 5 bases from V and 0 bases from J, the junction contained 7 bases not matched to a gene. The germline V gene has CDR1 MNHNY and CDR2 SVGAGI (reference sequence). The CDR3 length is 16 residues. The CDR3 protein is CASSTRQGYSNQPQHF. The CDR3 DNA sequence: TGTGCCAGCAGTACCCGACAGGGTTATAGCAATCAGCCCCAGCATTTT.

This chain links TRBV7-9 with TRBJ2-1; the match to TRBD2 covers 8 bases. Germline V gene lookup returns CDR1 SEHNR and CDR2 FQNEAQ (reference sequence). The CDR3 is made up of 13 amino acids. Losses at the gene ends were 6 bases for V and 6 bases for J; bases not matched to a gene: 4. This chain's CDR3 is CASSFSGVNEQFF. In DNA, the CDR3 is TGTGCCAGCAGTTTTAGCGGGGTCAATGAGCAGTTCTTC.

The chain carries TRBV7-2 and TRBJ1-4, with 7 bases matching TRBD1. The length of the CDR3 is 14 residues. Germline assignment: CDR1 SGHTA and CDR2 FQGNSA. After removal of 5 bases from V and 8 bases from J, the junction contained 8 bases not matched to a gene. The CDR3 DNA follows: TGTGCCAGCAGCACGACAGGGAGCACGGAAAAACTGTTTTTT. Amino acid sequence: CASSTTGSTEKLFF.

The chain couples TRBV5-6 to TRBJ2-1, with 11 bases fitting TRBD2. Germline V gives CDR1 SGHDT, CDR2 YYEEEE. Germline trimming cut 2 bases from V and 6 bases from J; bases unmatched to any gene: 7. The CDR3 runs to 16 residues. This CDR3 reads CASSFYSGRAFNEQFF. CDR3 DNA: TGTGCCAGCAGCTTTTATAGCGGGAGGGCCTTCAATGAGCAGTTCTTC.